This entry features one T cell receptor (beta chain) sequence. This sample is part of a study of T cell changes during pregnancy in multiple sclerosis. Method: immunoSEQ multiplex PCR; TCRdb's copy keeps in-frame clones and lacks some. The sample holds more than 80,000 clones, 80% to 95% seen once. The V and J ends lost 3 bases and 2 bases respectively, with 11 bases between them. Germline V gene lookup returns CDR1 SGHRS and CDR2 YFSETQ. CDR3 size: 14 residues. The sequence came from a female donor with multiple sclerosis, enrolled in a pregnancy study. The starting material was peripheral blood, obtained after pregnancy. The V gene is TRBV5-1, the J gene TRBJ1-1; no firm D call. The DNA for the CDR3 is TGCGCCAGCAGCTCCACACATGGTAACACTGAAGCTTTCTTT. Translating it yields CASSSTHGNTEAFF.